The source of this T cell receptor beta chain is a study of regulatory T cells in long-lasting Graves disease. Study context: Graves' cases, newly diagnosed, had used antithyroid drugs under 3 months. Study-wide points: There was favoring of TRBV28, TRBJ1-2 and TRBJ2-5 in persistent disease.

Specified time point: newly diagnosed GD, antithyroid drugs for less than 3 months. PBMC RNA was the source of the TCR library. With respect to this clonotype: Antigen unknown.

Germline-derived CDR1 and CDR2 are SNHLY and FYNNEI. The CDR3 is 12 residues long. The ends were cut back, 1 base at V and 9 bases at J, with 7 bases in the middle. Sequencing libraries for TCR beta were prepared with iRepertoire HTBI primers and Arm-PCR of CDR3 regions. As handled by the study authors: Identification yielded around 68 TRBV and about 15 TRBJ segments across samples. TCRdb passed the multiplex PCR reads through MiXCR, listing each CDR3 protein once. For this entry, the V and J calls and clone size follow TCRdb and not the study's own pipeline. The table includes a few hundred thousand distinct CDR3 sequences, 15% to 20% detected once.

Sequencing used peripheral blood mononuclear cells (PBMCs), obtained at new diagnosis, from a patient treated with antithyroid drugs. This sequence originates from a female donor with Graves disease. The chain employs TRBV2 and TRBJ2-1, with unresolved D. CDR3 loop: CASSEGVIEQFF. CDR3 in DNA: TGTGCCAGCAGTGAAGGAGTTATTGAGCAGTTCTTC. The variable domain in full, completed from reference TRBV2 and TRBJ2-1, reads EPEVTQTPSHQVTQMGQEVILRCVPISNHLYFYWYRQILGQKVEFLVSFYNNEISEKSEIFDDQFSVERPDGSNFTLKIRSTKLEDSAMYFCASSEGVIEQFFGPGTRLTVL.